The present entry profiles one T cell receptor beta chain with its context. Different DNA sequences within this sample yield the same CDR3. This entry comes from a study of CD8+ T cells in alopecia areata. Trimming cost V 3 bases and J 8 bases, with 2 bases left between them. Germline values: CDR1 SQVTM, CDR2 ANQGSEA. The CDR3 covers 9 residues. Reverse transcription of extracted RNA yielded cDNA, which provided the sequencing template. TCRdb's copy holds only in-frame clones and misses some; the assay was immunoSEQ multiplex PCR. The sample has about 210,000 clones, less than 75% seen once; the top ten hold more than 1.5%. Treatment in this sample: oral pan-JAK inhibitor, 5-10 mg twice daily.

The sequence was obtained from a human donor with alopecia areata. This sequence joins TRBV29-1 and TRBJ2-1; D remains unclear. The sequencing used CD4+ T cells sorted from blood, collected at week 4, from a patient treated with tofacitinib. The CDR3 loop is CSVEYEQFF. The CDR3 DNA is TGCAGCGTTGAGTATGAGCAGTTCTTC.